Shown below are 28 T cell receptor beta chains from a single sample sequenced in a study of metastatic and nonmetastatic thyroid tumors. TCRdb recomputed clones from the PCR reads via MiXCR. The sample holds some 35,000 clones, approximately 32% seen once. All patients reached thyroid surgery having received no treatment beforehand. Material for sequencing was blood. Receptor source: a female donor with papillary thyroid cancer or a benign thyroid nodule (not recorded which). Some clones in this sample may be carry-over from other donors' samples.

This clone is judged medium-sized. V usage is TRBV6-1 and J usage is TRBJ2-6; D tentatively reads TRBD1 or TRBD2 (5 bases each). Trimming left V 3 bases short and J 2 bases short, with 8 bases between. This CDR3 contains 15 residues. Germline V gene lookup returns CDR1 MNHNS and CDR2 SASEGT. The CDR3 nucleotides read TGTGCCAGCAGTGATCTGGGGGCTGGGGCCAACGTCCTGACTTTC. This translates into CASSDLGAGANVLTF.

This clone was seen repeatedly, ten times or more. The chain combines TRBV4-1 with TRBJ2-2; tentative D call: TRBD1 (6 bases). Between the trimmed V and J ends, which lost 2 bases and 8 bases, there was a span of 15 bases. Germline V CDR1 and CDR2: MGHRA, YSYEKL. The CDR3 has 15 amino acids. Written as DNA, the CDR3 is TGCGCCAGCAGCCAAAGCCCAGGGACACCGGGGGAGCTGTTTTTT. This codes for CASSQSPGTPGELFF.

This clone is termed medium-sized. The rearrangement joins TRBV20-1 to TRBJ2-7, with 7 bases identical to TRBD1. Losses at the gene ends were 6 bases for V and 6 bases for J; bases not matched to a gene: 14. The V gene's germline CDR1 is DFQATT and CDR2 SNEGSKA (reference sequence). The CDR3 covers 14 residues. CDR3 DNA sequence: TGCAGTGCGCCCAAGACAGGGAGCAGAGGCGAGCAGTACTTC. It encodes CSAPKTGSRGEQYF.

The rearrangement joins TRBV20-1 to TRBJ2-3; 8 bases align to TRBD2. The CDR3 consists of 15 residues. V lost 2 bases, J lost 4 bases, and 8 bases stayed unmatched. Germline CDR1 DFQATT, CDR2 SNEGSKA (reference sequence). Here the CDR3 DNA reads TGCAGTGCTAGATTACCCGGGAGGGATTCAGATACGCAGTATTTT. Translating gives CSARLPGRDSDTQYF.

In this sample, this clone turned up a few times. The chain joins TRBV5-1 to TRBJ2-6; 8 nucleotides align to TRBD2. The length of the CDR3 is 14 residues. Germline V gives CDR1 SGHRS, CDR2 YFSETQ. V gave up 7 bases and J gave up 1 base; unmatched junction bases: 1. The CDR3 is CASSGGSGANVLTF. CDR3 in DNA: TGCGCCAGCTCGGGGGGGTCTGGGGCCAACGTCCTGACTTTC.

Ten or more counts support this clone. The J gene is TRBJ1-4, the V gene TRBV20-1; D unclear. V was cut by 0 bases and J by 5 bases, with 10 bases left in between. The CDR3 is made up of 14 amino acids. Per the germline V gene, CDR1 is DFQATT and CDR2 is SNEGSKA (reference sequence). CDR3 protein: CSARDNRVNEKLFF. CDR3 in DNA: TGCAGTGCTAGAGATAACAGAGTAAATGAAAAACTGTTTTTT.

The J gene is TRBJ1-1, the V gene TRBV30; TRBD1 might be the D (6 bases). From germline, CDR1 is GTSNPN and CDR2 SVGIG (reference sequence). This CDR3 has 13 residues. Trimming pared 4 bases from V and 5 bases from J, leaving 14 bases between. DNA for the CDR3: TGTGCCTGGACGAGGACAGTGGGGACTGAAGCTTTCTTT. Protein product: CAWTRTVGTEAFF.

This clone was seen at least ten times. A read error may produce the germline difference seen at one junction end. The rearrangement uses TRBV7-7 and TRBJ2-7, with D perhaps matching TRBD2 (5 bases). The CDR3 runs to 14 residues. Germline V CDR1 and CDR2: SSHAT, FNYEAQ (reference sequence). This chain's CDR3 is CASSLDAGTYEQYF. The CDR3 nucleotides read TGTGCTAGCAGCTTAGATGCGGGTACCTACGAGCAGTACTTC.

This clone was seen a few times. The junction and the germline gene differ at one end; a read error may be behind it. This sequence joins TRBV27 and TRBJ2-7; 10 bases map to TRBD2. CDR3 length: 14 amino acids. In germline, CDR1 is MNHEY, CDR2 SMNVEV (reference sequence). The CDR3 nucleotides read TGTGCCAGCAGCCTTGGGGCTAGCGGGAGTACGCAGCACTTC. It encodes CASSLGASGSTQHF.

The chain employs TRBV30 and TRBJ1-1; maybe TRBD1 (5 bases). This CDR3 contains 15 residues. The V gene's germline CDR1 is GTSNPN and CDR2 SVGIG (reference sequence). Trimming left V 2 bases short and J 0 bases short, with 13 bases between. The chain's CDR3 is CAWSFGAGMNTEAFF. DNA of the CDR3: TGTGCCTGGAGTTTTGGGGCCGGGATGAACACTGAAGCTTTCTTT. Supplemented by reference TRBV30 and TRBJ1-1, the full variable domain reads SQTIHQWPATLVQPVGSPLSLECTVEGTSNPNLYWYRQAAGRGLQLLFYSVGIGQISSEVPQNLSASRPQDRQFILSSKKLLLSDSGFYLCAWSFGAGMNTEAFFGQGTRLTVV.

This clone has a handful of counts. The chain combines TRBV12-3 or TRBV12-4 with TRBJ2-1; possible D gene TRBD2, 7 bases. V was cut by 6 bases and J by 15 bases, with 24 bases left in between. The CDR3 contains 14 residues. CDR3 in DNA: TGTGCCAGCAGCAACCGGGCGAATAAGGGGGGGAGGTTCTTC. Translating gives CASSNRANKGGRFF.

This clone was detected many times. The chain carries TRBV29-1 and TRBJ1-2, with D uncertain. Per germline, CDR1 SQVTM and CDR2 ANQGSEA. The CDR3 totals 13 residues. Trimming stripped 7 bases from V and 4 bases from J, with 16 bases between. The DNA of the CDR3 is TGCAGCGGTTCACTTGCGGGATCCTATGGCTACACCTTC. It translates to CSGSLAGSYGYTF. Variable domain in full (rest from reference TRBV29-1 and TRBJ1-2): SAVISQKPSRDICQRGTSLTIQCQVDSQVTMMFWYRQQPGQSLTLIATANQGSEATYESGFVIDKFPISRPNLTFSTLTVSNMSPEDSSIYLCSGSLAGSYGYTFGSGTRLTVV.

Comment on this clone: The junction departs from germline at one end; a sequencing error may be responsible. This chain uses TRBV24-1 with TRBJ2-2, with D perhaps matching TRBD2 (6 bases). CDR1 KGHDR and CDR2 SFDVKD come from the germline V gene. The CDR3 is 16 residues long. The CDR3 here is CGTSDFAGGRFGELFF. The CDR3, as DNA: TGTGGCACCAGTGATTTTGCTGGTGGGAGGTTCGGGGAGCTGTTTTTT.

This clone was observed a few times. V usage is TRBV13 and J usage is TRBJ2-1; D perhaps matches TRBD1 (6 bases). The CDR3 has 14 amino acids. Looked up from germline, CDR1 is PRHDT and CDR2 is FYEKMQ (reference sequence). Deletions cut 0 bases from V and 8 bases from J, with 11 bases between. The CDR3: CASSLGQGGDEQFF. CDR3 nucleotides: TGTGCCAGCAGCTTAGGACAGGGTGGCGATGAGCAGTTCTTC.

To note about this clone: One end of the junction does not line up with germline, which may come from a read error. The genes are TRBV25-1 and TRBJ2-1; TRBD1 agrees at 7 bases. This CDR3 has 14 amino acids. Germline V lookup: CDR1 MGHDK, CDR2 SYGVNS. For the CDR3, the DNA is TGTGCCAGCAGGCTTCATGACAGGGCCCATGAGCAGTTGTTC. This gives the protein CASRLHDRAHEQLF.

There are many counts of this clone. The chain couples TRBV6-2 or TRBV6-3 to TRBJ2-3, with 8 bases that match TRBD2. Germline CDR1 and CDR2: MNHEY and SVGEGT. V gave up 6 bases and J gave up 3 bases; unmatched junction bases: 2. This CDR3 contains 13 residues. CDR3 region: CASSQRETDTQYF. The DNA of the CDR3 is TGTGCCAGCAGCCAGCGGGAGACAGATACGCAGTATTTT.

This clone occurred many times. This chain links TRBV12-3 or TRBV12-4 with TRBJ1-2; D not resolved. The CDR3 is made up of 14 amino acids. V lost 3 bases, J lost 4 bases, and 12 bases lay in between. CDR3 sequence: CASSLGGGLYGYTF. CDR3 bases: TGTGCCAGCAGTTTGGGCGGCGGCCTCTATGGCTACACCTTC.

In its sample, this clone ranks as medium-sized. This sequence joins TRBV6-6 and TRBJ2-3; possible D gene TRBD2, 6 bases. CDR3 size: 16 residues. Deletions cut 0 bases from V and 2 bases from J, with 12 bases between. Germline V CDR1 and CDR2: MNHNY, SVGAGI (reference sequence). CDR3 amino acids: CASSYSIAGFTDTQYF. CDR3 nucleotide sequence: TGTGCCAGCAGTTACTCGATCGCGGGATTCACAGATACGCAGTATTTT.

This clone was detected many times. The V and J genes are TRBV13 and TRBJ2-3; perhaps TRBD2 as D (6 bases). The CDR3 is 15 residues long. Per germline, CDR1 PRHDT and CDR2 FYEKMQ (reference sequence). Trimming took off 5 bases at V and 4 bases at J, with 16 bases between the two ends. DNA of the CDR3: TGTGCCAGCAGCCTCACCGGGAGCCAGGCAGATACGCAGTATTTT. Translating it yields CASSLTGSQADTQYF.

There are many counts of this clone. With a much larger clone just one base away, this may be a read error. The J gene is TRBJ2-7, the V gene TRBV28; D not resolved. This CDR3 comprises 12 residues. CDR1 and CDR2 from the germline V gene are MDHEN and SYDVKM. CDR3 residues: CVSSFPGYEQYF. CDR3 bases: TGTGTCAGCAGTTTCCCCGGATACGAGCAGTACTTC.

This clone was found many times. J is TRBJ1-5 and V is TRBV19; 9 positions agree with TRBD1. Germline loops: CDR1 LNHDA, CDR2 SQIVND (reference sequence). V lost 5 bases to trimming and J lost 4 bases; unmatched junction nucleotides: 9. The CDR3 sequence is 16 residues long. DNA of the CDR3: TGTGCCAGTAGTGTCTTCCCCGGACAGGGGAATCAGCCCCAGCATTTT. It specifies CASSVFPGQGNQPQHF.

By sample fraction, this clone is medium-sized (0.01 to 0.1%). The J gene is TRBJ2-7, the V gene TRBV6-1, with a weak D call TRBD1 (7 bases). V gave up 6 bases and J gave up 5 bases, with 14 bases separating them. The CDR3 contains 13 residues. Germline-derived CDR1 and CDR2 are MNHNS and SASEGT. DNA of the CDR3: TGTGCCAGCAGGCCCACAGGGGAGGACGAGCAGTACTTC. This codes for CASRPTGEDEQYF.

Points on this clone: This may be a read error: a much more frequent sequence differs by one nucleotide. The sample contains more than one DNA sequence encoding this CDR3. V usage is TRBV4-1 and J usage is TRBJ2-3; D call uncertain. This CDR3 spans 11 amino acids. Per the germline V gene, CDR1 is MGHRA and CDR2 is YSYEKL. The CDR3 DNA reads as TGCGCCAGCAGTAGCACTGATACGCAGTATTTT. It encodes CASSSTDTQYF.

The chain employs TRBV6-1 and TRBJ2-3; 9 bases map to TRBD1. Germline lookup yields CDR1 MNHNS and CDR2 SASEGT. The CDR3 covers 14 residues. The V gene end was trimmed by 6 bases and the J gene end by 1 base; junction bases not matched to a gene: 2. This CDR3 is CASRQGAGTDTQYF. CDR3 nucleotide sequence: TGTGCCAGCAGACAGGGGGCGGGCACAGATACGCAGTATTTT.

This clone was observed at least ten times. The CDR3 here is CASSLYGGQLYQPQHF. CDR3 DNA sequence: TGTGCCAGCAGTTTATATGGGGGACAGTTATATCAGCCCCAGCATTTT. The rearrangement links TRBV27 to TRBJ1-5; the match to TRBD1 covers 7 bases. V trimming: 1 base; J trimming: 5 bases; junction bases outside the gene matches: 8. The germline CDR1 and CDR2 sequences are MNHEY and SMNVEV (reference sequence). CDR3 size: 16 residues.

This clone was seen a few times. J is TRBJ2-3 and V is TRBV6-1, with D hard to call. The CDR3 runs to 15 residues. Germline V gives CDR1 MNHNS, CDR2 SASEGT. V gave up 10 bases and J gave up 0 bases, with 17 bases separating them. Here the CDR3 reads CAISPTFTSTDTQYF. For the CDR3, the DNA is TGTGCCATTAGTCCGACTTTCACCAGCACAGATACGCAGTATTTT.

This clone has only a few counts. A clone one base away is much larger, so this may be a read error. The CDR3 is CASGGETGNNIYF. The CDR3 nucleotides read TGTGCCAGCGGGGGGGAGACTGGAAACAACATATATTTT. This chain links TRBV27 with TRBJ1-3; perhaps TRBD1 as D (5 bases). The CDR3 sequence is 13 residues long. CDR1 MNHEY and CDR2 SMNVEV come from the germline V gene (reference sequence).

This sequence joins TRBV11-1 and TRBJ2-3; TRBD1 agrees at 7 bases. CDR3 length: 17 amino acids. Germline V gene data show CDR1 as SGHAT and CDR2 as FQDESV (reference sequence). The J segment lost 5 bases and the V segment lost 0 bases, leaving 11 bases of the junction unmatched. CDR3 bases: TGTGCCAGCAGCTTAGCTATCGGGACAGTTGGAGTAGATACGCAGTATTTT. This codes for CASSLAIGTVGVDTQYF.